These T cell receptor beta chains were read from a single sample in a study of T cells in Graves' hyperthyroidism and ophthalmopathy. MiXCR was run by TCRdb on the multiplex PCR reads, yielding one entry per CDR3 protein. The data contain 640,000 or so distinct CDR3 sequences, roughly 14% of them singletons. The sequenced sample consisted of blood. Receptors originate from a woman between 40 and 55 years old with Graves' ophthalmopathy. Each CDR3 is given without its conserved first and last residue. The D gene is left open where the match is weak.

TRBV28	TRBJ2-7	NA	ASENRVSDAYEQY
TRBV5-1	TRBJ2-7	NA	ASSQGHFPLEQY
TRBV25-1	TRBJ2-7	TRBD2	ASSESGGRRGYEQY
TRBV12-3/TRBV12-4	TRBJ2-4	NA	ASSAGVLAKNIQY
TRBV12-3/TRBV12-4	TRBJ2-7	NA	ASSPGTALYEQY
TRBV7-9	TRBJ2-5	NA	ASSIGVMAQY
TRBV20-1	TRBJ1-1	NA	SARNPGSRNTEAF
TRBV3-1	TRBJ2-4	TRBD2	ASSQGQSGTSGVIQY
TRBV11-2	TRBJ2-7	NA	ASSYNVLYEQY
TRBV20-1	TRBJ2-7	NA	SASGTSYEQY
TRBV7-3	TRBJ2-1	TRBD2	ASSPNRLAGTNEQF
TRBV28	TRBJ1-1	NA	ASSLIKDTEAF
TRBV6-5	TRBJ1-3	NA	ASSYEPASSGNTIY
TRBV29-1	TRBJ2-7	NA	SVAPAGRYEQY
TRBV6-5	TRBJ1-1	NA	ASSFTVDPPEAF
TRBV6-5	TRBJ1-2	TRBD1	ASKGQGEDYGYT
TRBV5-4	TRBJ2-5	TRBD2	ASSSGTSGIGGETQY
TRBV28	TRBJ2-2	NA	ASKLRPNTGELF
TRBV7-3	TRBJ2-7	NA	ASSVYMGEQY
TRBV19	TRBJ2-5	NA	ASSPSSGGVRETQY
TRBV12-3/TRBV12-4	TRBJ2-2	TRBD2	ASSHTLAGAHTGELF
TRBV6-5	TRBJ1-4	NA	ASSSYEKLF
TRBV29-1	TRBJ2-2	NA	SVDHTGELF
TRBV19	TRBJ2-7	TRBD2	ASSIDSGRSYEQY
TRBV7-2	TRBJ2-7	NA	ASSLVAMSSYEQY
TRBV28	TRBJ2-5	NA	ASSQLPQETQY
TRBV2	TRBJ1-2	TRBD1	ASTIDRVVYGYT
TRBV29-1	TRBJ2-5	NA	SVEENQETQY
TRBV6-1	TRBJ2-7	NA	ASSQGQITYEQY
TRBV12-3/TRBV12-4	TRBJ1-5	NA	ASSLSRGGIRNQPQH
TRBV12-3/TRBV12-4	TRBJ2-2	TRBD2	ASQEWGGTGELF
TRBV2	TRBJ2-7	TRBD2	ASSALLAGYEQY
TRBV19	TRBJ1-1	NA	ASSIEAGRDTEAF
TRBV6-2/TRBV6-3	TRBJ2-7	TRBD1	ASRPGRQGAEEQY
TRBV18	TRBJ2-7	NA	ASSPSQGHEQY
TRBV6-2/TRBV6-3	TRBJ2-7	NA	ASSYSNRLLYEQY
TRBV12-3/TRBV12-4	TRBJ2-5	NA	ASSLPGGETQY
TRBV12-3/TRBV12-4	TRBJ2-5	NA	ASRLQEETQY
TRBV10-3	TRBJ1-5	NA	AISEWSDQPQH
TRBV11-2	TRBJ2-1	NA	ASSLGTGRGEQF
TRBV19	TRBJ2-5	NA	ARGLLAPQETQY
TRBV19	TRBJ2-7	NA	ASSGASGTPYEQY
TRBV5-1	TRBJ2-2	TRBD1	ASSTLTGGDAGELF
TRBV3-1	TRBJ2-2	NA	ASSQAAAGTGELF
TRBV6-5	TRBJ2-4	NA	ASSYSRDNIQY
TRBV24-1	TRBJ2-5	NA	ATSDFQETQY
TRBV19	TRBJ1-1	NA	ASSNGQSITEAF
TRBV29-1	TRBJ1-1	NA	SVEVTRGTEAF
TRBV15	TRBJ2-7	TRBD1	ATSKDRDAGEQY
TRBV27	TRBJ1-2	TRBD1	ASSLSGTAIYGYT
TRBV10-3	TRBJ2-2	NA	ATRDLTTGELF
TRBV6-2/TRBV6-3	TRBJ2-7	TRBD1	ASIRDPGQIYEQY
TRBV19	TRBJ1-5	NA	ASTRSSGAGSNQPQH
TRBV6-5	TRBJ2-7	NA	ASSWPGPGFEQY
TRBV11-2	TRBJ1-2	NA	ASGPQTTGYGYT
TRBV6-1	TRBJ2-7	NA	ASSWRPPGHKSSEQY
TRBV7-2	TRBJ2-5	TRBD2	ASSLQREGLWGETQY
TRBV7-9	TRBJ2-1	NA	ASSLVTGDNEQF
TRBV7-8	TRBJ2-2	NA	ASSLVSPGELF